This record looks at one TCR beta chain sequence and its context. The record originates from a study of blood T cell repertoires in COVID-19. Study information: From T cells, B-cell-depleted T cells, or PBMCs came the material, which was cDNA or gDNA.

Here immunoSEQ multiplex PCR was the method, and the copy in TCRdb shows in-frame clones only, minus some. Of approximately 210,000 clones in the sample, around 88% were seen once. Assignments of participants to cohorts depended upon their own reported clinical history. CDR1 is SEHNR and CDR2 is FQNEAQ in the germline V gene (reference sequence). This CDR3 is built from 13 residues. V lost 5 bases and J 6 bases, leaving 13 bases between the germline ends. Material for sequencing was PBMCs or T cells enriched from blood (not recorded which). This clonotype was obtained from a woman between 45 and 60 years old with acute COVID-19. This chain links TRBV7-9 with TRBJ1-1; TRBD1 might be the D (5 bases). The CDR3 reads CASSAQGFAEAFF. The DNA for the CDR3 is TGTGCCAGCAGCGCCCAGGGATTTGCTGAAGCTTTCTTT.